Included here is one TCR beta chain sequence, with context. Its antigen remains unidentified. The authors ran a second PCR of about 7 to 11 cycles using a sample-barcoded 5' primer and a J-beta primer mix. Each sample provided no less than 2.5 million CDR3-containing paired-end reads. A single record per CDR3 protein comes from TCRdb applying MiXCR to the 5' RACE reads. The sample gives 550,000 to 600,000 distinct CDR3 sequences, more than 45% of which show up once; under 30% is in the top ten. The data were taken from a study of blood T cells in healthy people across ages. The study's findings and limits: Diversity figures based on one million T cells were deemed too low. Diversity was higher, and naive CD4+ cells more numerous, in long-lived donors than in aged donors.

This TCR derives from a man at least 80 years old in good health. Material for sequencing was blood.

CDR3 DNA: TGTGCCACCAGCAGAGGGGGGTTAGGGGCTGAGACCCAGTACTTC. Protein product: CATSRGGLGAETQYF. The chain employs TRBV15 and TRBJ2-5, with D tentatively TRBD1 or TRBD2 (5 bases each). This CDR3 contains 15 residues. Trimming cost V 1 base and J 5 bases, with 14 bases left between them. Germline-derived CDR1 and CDR2 are LNHNV and YYDKDF (reference sequence).